This TCR beta chain emerged from a study of T cells in localized non-small cell lung cancer. Regarding the study as a whole: Investigators sequenced only a single tumor region, leaving heterogeneity possible. A median roughly 50 of the top 100 tumor clones appeared in adjacent lung. Adjacent uninvolved lung had the highest clonality, suggesting focused antigen responses.

Sequenced by immunoSEQ multiplex PCR; TCRdb stores in-frame clones only, minus some. The profile shows approximately 45,000 clones, about 85% of them singletons. Of note for this clone: What it binds is not known.

The CDR3 totals 14 residues. Germline loops: CDR1 SGDLS, CDR2 YYNGEE. V lost 3 bases and J 3 bases, leaving 10 bases between the germline ends. This clonotype was obtained from a man aged 35 to 69 with stage II lung adenocarcinoma. The chain links TRBV9 to TRBJ1-5, with D unresolved. Sample: PBMCs, taken before any cancer treatment. CDR3 bases: TGTGCCAGCAGCGCCGGGTCCTACAATCAGCCCCAGCATTTT. It encodes CASSAGSYNQPQHF.